The entry below describes one TCR beta chain. MiXCR was run by TCRdb on the RACE reads, yielding one entry per CDR3 protein. The table has about 350,000 distinct CDR3 sequences, about 5% seen once. This entry belongs to a study of human T cells and chemical hapten exposure. Time point described: pre-sensitization, week 0. Treatment: therapeutic diphenylcyclopropenone sensitization with weekly scalp DPC. Unfractionated whole blood was the source of the extracted total RNA. The V gene's germline CDR1 is SGHTA and CDR2 FQGNSA. The CDR3 has 15 residues. The ends were cut back, 5 bases at V and 1 base at J, with 14 bases in the middle.

Source: whole blood, taken in connection with sensitization to the hapten diphenylcyclopropenone (DPC). The V and J genes are TRBV7-2 and TRBJ1-1; the D is unclear. This clonotype was obtained from a woman younger than 30 with alopecia areata. Some clones in this sample may be carry-over from other donors' samples. This CDR3 reads CASSVWGGPNTEAFF. Written as DNA, the CDR3 is TGTGCCAGCAGCGTTTGGGGAGGTCCGAACACTGAAGCTTTCTTT. Full variable domain (remainder filled in from reference TRBV7-2 and TRBJ1-1): GAGVSQSPSNKVTEKGKDVELRCDPISGHTALYWYRQSLGQGLEFLIYFQGNSAPDKSGLPSDRFSAERTGGSVSTLTIQRTQQEDSAVYLCASSVWGGPNTEAFFGQGTRLTVV.